What follows is one T cell receptor beta chain and its context. Its cognate antigen is unknown. One junction end disagrees with the germline gene, perhaps due to a read error. A primer matching the constant region was used to make TCR beta cDNA from 500 ng of total RNA. Employing slightly modified ARM-PCR, three nested multiplex PCR rounds were run, and these gave rise to the TCR beta libraries. Investigators reported that the first two PCR rounds, at 10 to 11 cycles each, used TRBV1-TRBV30 forward primers with a C-beta reverse primer. TCRdb fed the multiplex PCR reads into MiXCR, producing one record per CDR3 protein. The data show approximately 40,000 distinct CDR3 sequences, roughly 70% seen once. This specimen belongs to a study of tumor-infiltrating lymphocytes in primary liver carcinoma. Overall study results and limits: When set against blood, tumors had a significantly higher top-250-clone fraction (p = 0.039). For tumor-adjacent and tumor-blood pairs, overlap was less than that seen for tumor region pairs.

Co-extraction yielded RNA and DNA from around 20-30 mg of unsorted bulk tissue. Resection treated the patients' primary liver carcinoma. Separate regions, five per tumor, were sampled. The CDR3 sequence is 17 residues long. Looked up from germline, CDR1 is SGHNT and CDR2 is YYREEE (reference sequence). The chain has TRBV5-4 and TRBJ2-6; no clear D. This sequence was found in a man aged 35-49 years with primary liver carcinoma and hepatitis B virus infection. The specimen was liver tumor tissue from sampling region 4. Subset given: tumor region T4, right-lateral pole. The CDR3 loop is CASSPGSFLSVANVLTF. DNA of the CDR3: TGTGCCAGTAGCCCCGGGTCTTTCTTATCTGTGGCCAACGTCCTGACTTTC.